These 15 T cell receptor beta chains were sequenced from one sample in a study of cytomegalovirus exposure and HLA in healthy donors. The study ran its PCR with 60 Vbeta and 13 Jbeta primers. Data came from immunoSEQ multiplex PCR; TCRdb stores just in-frame clones and leaves some out. The data show about 180,000 clones, with roughly four fifths seen just once and about 3% held by the top ten. Sequences were obtained from PBMCs. These receptors originate from a male donor in good health and CMV-seronegative.

In its sample, this clone was seen a few times. The CDR3, as DNA: TGTGCCAGCAGCCCTAGACGGAGTACAACCGGGGAGCTGTTTTTT. Encoded protein: CASSPRRSTTGELFF. The V call is TRBV9, the J call TRBJ2-2; D is unresolved. CDR1 is SGDLS, CDR2 YYNGEE, per germline. Between the trimmed V and J ends, which lost 4 bases and 5 bases, there was a span of 15 bases. The CDR3 is 15 residues long.

This clone was observed a single time. This rearrangement joins TRBV6-4 to TRBJ2-2; perhaps TRBD1 as D (6 bases). This CDR3 contains 16 residues. The germline gives CDR1 MRHNA, CDR2 SNTAGT. V was clipped by 2 bases and J by 2 bases, with 12 bases between them. The CDR3 DNA is TGTGCCAGCAGTGACGTTACAGGGACAAACACCGGGGAGCTGTTTTTT. Its translation is CASSDVTGTNTGELFF.

The chain is built from TRBV6-6 and TRBJ2-7; the match to TRBD1 covers 7 bases. Looked up from germline, CDR1 is MNHNY and CDR2 is SVGAGI (reference sequence). The CDR3 is made up of 13 amino acids. V trimming: 7 bases; J trimming: 6 bases; junction bases outside the gene matches: 9. The CDR3, as DNA: TGTGCCAGCACCCTCGGACAGGCGGTCGAGCAGTACTTC. It yields the protein CASTLGQAVEQYF.

This sequence joins TRBV7-2 and TRBJ2-5; D is unresolved. Deletions cut 7 bases from V and 4 bases from J, with 10 bases between. This CDR3 spans 12 amino acids. Per germline, CDR1 SGHTA and CDR2 FQGNSA. The DNA for the CDR3 is TGTGCCAGCAACTTGCCGGGAGAGACCCAGTACTTC. This gives the protein CASNLPGETQYF.

V is TRBV30 and J is TRBJ1-5; D not resolved. Germline loops: CDR1 GTSNPN, CDR2 SVGIG (reference sequence). The CDR3 is 16 amino acids. V dropped 2 bases and J dropped 0 bases, with 14 bases sitting between them. The CDR3 sequence: CAWSRGTPYSNQPQHF. CDR3 coding DNA: TGTGCCTGGAGTCGGGGTACCCCCTATAGCAATCAGCCCCAGCATTTT.

V is TRBV5-1 and J is TRBJ1-1; TRBD1 aligns across 9 bases. The junction had 11 bases not matched to a gene; V was cut back by 0 bases and J by 11 bases. The CDR3 runs to 15 residues. From germline, CDR1 is SGHRS and CDR2 YFSETQ. The CDR3 protein is CASSLGTGAGRDAFF. In DNA form, the CDR3 reads TGCGCCAGCAGCTTGGGGACAGGGGCCGGCCGAGACGCTTTCTTT.

The chain couples TRBV27 to TRBJ2-1; 7 nucleotides align to TRBD2. Losses at the gene ends were 1 base for V and 4 bases for J; bases not matched to a gene: 7. CDR3 length: 16 residues. Germline CDR1 reads MNHEY; CDR2 reads SMNVEV (reference sequence). CDR3 region: CASSLYPGTNYNEQFF. The CDR3 DNA is TGTGCCAGCAGTTTATACCCCGGGACTAATTACAATGAGCAGTTCTTC.

The chain couples TRBV29-1 to TRBJ2-7, with TRBD2 as a possible D gene (5 bases). The germline V gene encodes CDR1 SQVTM and CDR2 ANQGSEA. The V end was cut by 0 bases, the J end by 2 bases, with 14 bases between. The CDR3 has 15 residues. The CDR3 DNA is TGCAGCGTTGAAGATCGATCTAGCAGCACCTACGAGCAGTACTTC. The encoded protein is CSVEDRSSSTYEQYF.

The chain recombines TRBV9 with TRBJ2-7, with 7 positions matching TRBD2. Trimming at V came to 4 bases and at J to 4 bases, leaving 8 bases not matched to a gene. From germline, CDR1 is SGDLS and CDR2 YYNGEE. The CDR3 sequence is 14 residues long. For the CDR3, the DNA is TGTGCCAGCAGCCCTCAAGCGGGACGGTACGAGCAGTACTTC. Translating gives CASSPQAGRYEQYF.

V is TRBV6-5 and J is TRBJ2-1; 10 bases line up with TRBD2. CDR1 is MNHEY, CDR2 SVGAGI, per germline. The CDR3 extends over 15 amino acids. V shed 7 bases, J shed 4 bases, and the junction held 7 bases outside the gene matches. CDR3: CASNPLAGRYNEQFF. CDR3 nucleotide sequence: TGTGCCAGCAACCCACTAGCGGGAAGGTACAATGAGCAGTTCTTC.

The CDR3 loop is CASKEGGSGIGELFF. CDR3 nucleotides: TGTGCCAGCAAAGAAGGCGGGAGCGGTATCGGGGAGCTGTTTTTT. This chain connects TRBV25-1 to TRBJ2-2; 7 nucleotides line up with TRBD2. V dropped 7 bases and J dropped 7; count of bases not matched to a gene: 12. This CDR3 contains 15 residues. Germline assignment: CDR1 MGHDK and CDR2 SYGVNS.

The chain uses TRBV19 and TRBJ1-5, with 7 bases fitting TRBD1. CDR3 length: 16 amino acids. Germline V gene data show CDR1 as LNHDA and CDR2 as SQIVND (reference sequence). Trimming cost V 6 bases and J 1 base; bases outside gene matches: 9. The CDR3 loop is CASRSLQGKSNQPQHF. The DNA of the CDR3 is TGTGCCAGTAGGTCCCTACAGGGGAAGAGCAATCAGCCCCAGCATTTT.

The chain employs TRBV28 and TRBJ2-7, with 8 bases lining up with TRBD2. V was pared by 3 bases and J by 4 bases, with 8 bases of the junction left unmatched. Per germline, CDR1 MDHEN and CDR2 SYDVKM. The CDR3 spans 15 residues. CDR3: CASSFPLSGMYEQYF. The CDR3 nucleotides read TGTGCCAGCAGTTTTCCCCTTAGCGGGATGTACGAGCAGTACTTC.

The rearrangement links TRBV28 to TRBJ2-1; D may be TRBD1 (5 bases). Looked up from germline, CDR1 is MDHEN and CDR2 is SYDVKM. This CDR3 region has 14 residues. Trimming left V 5 bases short and J 9 bases short, with 17 bases between. CDR3 region: CASSPELGVGEQFF. DNA for the CDR3: TGTGCCAGCAGTCCAGAGTTAGGGGTGGGTGAGCAGTTCTTC. Filled out from reference TRBV28 and TRBJ2-1, the complete variable domain reads DVKVTQSSRYLVKRTGEKVFLECVQDMDHENMFWYRQDPGLGLRLIYFSYDVKMKEKGDIPEGYSVSREKKERFSLILESASTNQTSMYLCASSPELGVGEQFFGPGTRLTVL.

V is TRBV2 and J is TRBJ1-6; TRBD1 agrees at 7 bases. Germline lookup yields CDR1 SNHLY and CDR2 FYNNEI. The CDR3 is 18 residues long. The V segment lost 6 bases and the J segment 0 bases; nucleotides outside the gene matches: 11. The CDR3: CASRRDSRLNSYNSPLHF. DNA of the CDR3: TGTGCCAGCAGGCGGGACAGCCGATTAAACTCCTATAATTCACCCCTCCACTTT.